A selection of T cell receptor beta chains follows, all from one sample in a study of cytomegalovirus exposure and HLA in healthy donors. Clones were read by immunoSEQ multiplex PCR, and TCRdb kept only the in-frame ones, dropping some. In the table there are more than 150,000 clones, roughly 88% of which are singletons. Sequenced input: PBMCs. All receptors derive from a girl under 10 years old in good health and CMV-seropositive. Both conserved end residues are part of each CDR3. D genes are given only for firm matches. Only some rows state a clone size, as once, few, many or a class for expanded clones.

TRBV15,NA,13,TRBJ2-1,NA,CATTGGFYNEQFF,TGTGCCACCACCGGAGGTTTTTACAATGAGCAGTTCTTC
TRBV10-3,TRBD2,16,TRBJ2-7,NA,CAISESSGSTVNEQYF,TGTGCCATCAGTGAGTCGAGCGGGAGTACGGTGAACGAGCAGTACTTC
TRBV2,TRBD1,14,TRBJ1-1,few,CASSGDRRDTEAFF,TGTGCCAGCAGTGGGGACAGGAGGGACACTGAAGCTTTCTTT
TRBV10-3,NA,15,TRBJ2-7,NA,CAISDLYTGAYEQYF,TGTGCCATCAGTGACCTTTACACAGGAGCCTACGAGCAGTACTTC
TRBV6-5,NA,12,TRBJ2-7,NA,CASSPSTYEQYF,TGTGCCAGCAGTCCGAGTACCTACGAGCAGTACTTC
TRBV5-1,NA,15,TRBJ1-1,NA,CASSLEQGMGTEAFF,TGCGCCAGCAGCTTGGAGCAGGGGATGGGCACTGAAGCTTTCTTT
TRBV28,NA,12,TRBJ2-7,NA,CASLDSSYEQYF,TGTGCCAGCCTGGACAGCTCCTACGAGCAGTACTTC
TRBV11-2,NA,16,TRBJ1-3,NA,CASSLDRTDLGNTIYF,TGTGCCAGCAGCTTAGATCGTACTGATCTGGGAAACACCATATATTTT
TRBV27,NA,15,TRBJ2-5,once,CASRWNSLSQETQYF,TGTGCCAGCAGGTGGAACAGCCTAAGCCAAGAGACCCAGTACTTC
TRBV5-1,NA,15,TRBJ1-1,few,CASSFKQQGNTEAFF,TGCGCCAGCAGCTTTAAACAACAGGGGAACACTGAAGCTTTCTTT
TRBV28,NA,13,TRBJ1-2,NA,CASSRPRGYGYTF,TGTGCCAGCAGCCGACCTCGGGGCTATGGCTACACCTTC
TRBV11-3,NA,11,TRBJ2-1,NA,CASSLDLVQFF,TGTGCCAGCAGCTTAGATCTAGTACAGTTCTTC
TRBV2,TRBD2,18,TRBJ2-1,NA,CASSGWGPSGRVLNEQFF,TGTGCCAGCAGTGGATGGGGGCCTAGCGGGAGGGTTCTCAATGAGCAGTTCTTC
TRBV5-1,TRBD2,15,TRBJ2-1,NA,CASSLERGGVDEQFF,TGCGCCAGCAGCCTCGAGCGGGGGGGCGTAGATGAGCAGTTCTTC
TRBV9,NA,16,TRBJ1-5,NA,CASSSRDSHSNQPQHF,TGTGCCAGCAGCTCCCGGGACTCACATAGCAATCAGCCCCAGCATTTT
TRBV7-2,NA,14,TRBJ2-7,NA,CASSLGLGTYEQYF,TGTGCCAGCAGCTTAGGTCTAGGAACCTACGAGCAGTACTTC
TRBV19,TRBD1,20,TRBJ1-5,NA,CASSIDPVTGLPLRNQPQHF,TGTGCCAGTAGTATAGACCCCGTGACAGGGCTCCCCTTACGGAATCAGCCCCAGCATTTT
TRBV6-1,NA,13,TRBJ1-2,NA,CASWDTTNYGYTF,TGTGCCAGTTGGGACACAACTAACTATGGCTACACCTTC
TRBV9,NA,13,TRBJ1-5,NA,CASTESPGQPQHF,TGTGCCAGCACTGAGTCCCCCGGTCAGCCCCAGCATTTT
TRBV5-1,NA,11,TRBJ2-7,few,CASSSHYEQYF,TGCGCCAGCAGCTCACACTACGAGCAGTACTTC
TRBV28,TRBD1,14,TRBJ1-2,NA,CATLGTGAHYGYTF,TGTGCCACCCTCGGGACAGGGGCTCACTATGGCTACACCTTC